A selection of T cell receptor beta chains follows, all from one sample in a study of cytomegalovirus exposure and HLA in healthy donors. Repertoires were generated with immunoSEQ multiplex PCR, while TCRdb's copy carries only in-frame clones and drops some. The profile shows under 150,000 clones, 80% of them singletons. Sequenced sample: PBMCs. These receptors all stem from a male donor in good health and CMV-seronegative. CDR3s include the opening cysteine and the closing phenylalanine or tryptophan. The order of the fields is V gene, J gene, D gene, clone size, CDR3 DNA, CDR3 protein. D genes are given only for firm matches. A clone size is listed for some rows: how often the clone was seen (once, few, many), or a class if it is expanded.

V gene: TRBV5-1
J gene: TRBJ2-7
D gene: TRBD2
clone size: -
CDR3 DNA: TGCGCCAGCAGGGCTAGCGGAGCCTACGAGCAGTACTTC
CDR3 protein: CASRASGAYEQYF

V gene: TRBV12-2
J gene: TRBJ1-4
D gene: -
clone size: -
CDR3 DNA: TGTGCAAGTCGCTTAGGGACCCGCAATCAGACAGGGCCCAATGAAAAACTGTTTTTT
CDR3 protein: CASRLGTRNQTGPNEKLFF

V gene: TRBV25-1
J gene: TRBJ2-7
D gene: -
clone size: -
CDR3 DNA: TGTGCCAGCAGTGGGGGACCACGGACAGCTTCCGACGAGCAGTACTTC
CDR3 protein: CASSGGPRTASDEQYF

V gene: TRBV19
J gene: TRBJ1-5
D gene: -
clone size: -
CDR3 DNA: TGTGCCAGTAGTTCGTACCTGGACGGGGGTGGAGCCCAGCATTTT
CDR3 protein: CASSSYLDGGGAQHF

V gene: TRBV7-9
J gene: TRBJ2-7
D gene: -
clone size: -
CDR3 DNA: TGTTCCTCCGGGGCAGGGGCGTCCTACGAGCAGTACTTC
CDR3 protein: CSSGAGASYEQYF

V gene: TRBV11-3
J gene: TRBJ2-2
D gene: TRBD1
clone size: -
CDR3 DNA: TGTGCCAGCAGCTTACCCAAGGTCATCGTTGGACAGGGGTGTGACGGGGAGCTGTTTTTT
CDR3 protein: CASSLPKVIVGQGCDGELFF

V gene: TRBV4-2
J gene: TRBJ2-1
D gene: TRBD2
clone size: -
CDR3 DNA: TGTGCCAGCAGCCAGGGACCGGGACTAGAGAAGTTCTTC
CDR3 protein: CASSQGPGLEKFF

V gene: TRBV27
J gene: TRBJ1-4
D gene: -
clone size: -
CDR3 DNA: TGTGCCAGCAGTGACCTCTCAGGTGTTAATGAAAAACTGTTTTTT
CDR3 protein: CASSDLSGVNEKLFF

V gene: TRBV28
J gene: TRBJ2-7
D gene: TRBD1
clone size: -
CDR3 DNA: TGTGCCAGCAGTCCACTGGGACAGGGACCATCCTACGAGCAGTACTTC
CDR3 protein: CASSPLGQGPSYEQYF

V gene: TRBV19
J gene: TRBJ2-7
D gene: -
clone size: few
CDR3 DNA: TGTGCCAGTAGTATGGGGCAGGGGTGGTTCGGAAGCCACGAGCAGTACTTC
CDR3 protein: CASSMGQGWFGSHEQYF

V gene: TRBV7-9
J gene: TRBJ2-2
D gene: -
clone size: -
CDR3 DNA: TGTGCCAGCAGCTTATATGGGGGCTCGGGGAACACCGGGGAGCTGTTTTTT
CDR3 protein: CASSLYGGSGNTGELFF

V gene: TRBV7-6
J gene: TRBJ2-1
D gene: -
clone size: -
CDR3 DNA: TGTGCCAGCAGCGGAGCTCAAGGGGGTGGTAATGAGCAGTTCTTC
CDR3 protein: CASSGAQGGGNEQFF

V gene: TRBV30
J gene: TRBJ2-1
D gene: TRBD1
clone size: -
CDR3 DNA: TGTGCCTGGAGTGCAACGCAATTGACAGGGCCCTCCTACAATGAGCAGTTCTTC
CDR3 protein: CAWSATQLTGPSYNEQFF

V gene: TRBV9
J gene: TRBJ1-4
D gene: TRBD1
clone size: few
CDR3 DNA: TGTGCCAGCAGCGCCCGGCCAGGGGGCTATGAAAAACTGTTTTTT
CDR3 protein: CASSARPGGYEKLFF

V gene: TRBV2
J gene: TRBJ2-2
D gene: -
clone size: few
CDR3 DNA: TGTGCCAGCAGTGAAAGACAGATCACCGGGGAGCTGTTTTTT
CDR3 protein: CASSERQITGELFF

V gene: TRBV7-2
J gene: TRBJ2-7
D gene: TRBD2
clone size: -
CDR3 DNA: TGTGCCAGCAGCTTAGAAGCGGGGGGAATCTACGAGCAGTACTTC
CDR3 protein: CASSLEAGGIYEQYF

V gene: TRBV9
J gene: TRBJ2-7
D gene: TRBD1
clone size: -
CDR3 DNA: TGTGCCAGCAGCGTGGCGACAGGGGTCTCCTACGAGCAGTACTTC
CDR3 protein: CASSVATGVSYEQYF

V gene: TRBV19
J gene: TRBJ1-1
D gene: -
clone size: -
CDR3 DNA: TGTGCCAGTAGTACAGGGGACATGTATAAGCAGGAAGCTTTCTTT
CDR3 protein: CASSTGDMYKQEAFF

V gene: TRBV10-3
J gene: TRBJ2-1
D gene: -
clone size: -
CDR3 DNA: TGTGCCATCAGTGAGTCGGGAGGGGGGTACAATGAGCAGTTCTTC
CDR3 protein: CAISESGGGYNEQFF

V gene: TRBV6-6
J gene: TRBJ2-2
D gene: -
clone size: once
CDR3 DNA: TGTGCCAGTGGGGCCACGAACGCCGGGGAGCTGTTTTTT
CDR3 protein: CASGATNAGELFF

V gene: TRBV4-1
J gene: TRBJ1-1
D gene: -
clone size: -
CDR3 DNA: TGCGCCAGCAGTTCGAGGATATTGAACACTGAAGCTTTCTTT
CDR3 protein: CASSSRILNTEAFF

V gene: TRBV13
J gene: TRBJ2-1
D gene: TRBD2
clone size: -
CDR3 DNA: TGTGCCAGCAGCCTGACTAGCGGGAGAATCAGAAATGAGCAGTTCTTC
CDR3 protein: CASSLTSGRIRNEQFF

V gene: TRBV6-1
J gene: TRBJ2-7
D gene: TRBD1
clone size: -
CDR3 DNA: TGTGCCAGCAGAACAGGACAGGGACGGCAGTACTTC
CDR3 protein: CASRTGQGRQYF

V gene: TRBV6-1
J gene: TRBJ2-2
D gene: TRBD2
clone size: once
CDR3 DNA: TGTGCCAGCAGTGAAGATCGGGGGGGCGGGACCGGGGAGCTGTTTTTT
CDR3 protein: CASSEDRGGGTGELFF

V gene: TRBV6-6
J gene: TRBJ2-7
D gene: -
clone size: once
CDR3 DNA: TGTGCCAGCAGCCGGGATAGAACCTACGAGCAGTACTTC
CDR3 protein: CASSRDRTYEQYF

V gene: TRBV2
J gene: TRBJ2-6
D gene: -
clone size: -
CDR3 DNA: TGTGCCAGCTCTGCGGGCTCTGGGGCCAACGTCCTGACTTTC
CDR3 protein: CASSAGSGANVLTF

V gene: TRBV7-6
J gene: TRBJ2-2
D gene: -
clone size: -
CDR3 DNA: TGTGCCAGCAGCAAAGGCCAGGGATCCGGGGAGCTGTTTTTT
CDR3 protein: CASSKGQGSGELFF

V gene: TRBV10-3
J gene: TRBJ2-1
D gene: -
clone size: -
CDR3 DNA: TGTGCCATCAGTGATTTTCCTAGCGACACCTCCTACAATGAGCAGTTCTTC
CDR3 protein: CAISDFPSDTSYNEQFF

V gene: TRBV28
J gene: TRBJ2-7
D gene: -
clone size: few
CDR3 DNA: TGTGCCAGCAGTACAATCCCCTACGAGCAGTACTTC
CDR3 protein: CASSTIPYEQYF